One and the same sample provided the 3 T cell receptor delta chains below, sequenced in a study of gamma delta lymphoproliferative disorders and STAT genes. TCRdb redid clone calling on the multiplex PCR reads using CATT. The sample has about 540 delta-chain clones; around 2% are singletons. The receptor sequences were amplified from genomic DNA of peripheral blood mononuclear cells. Sequencing used blood. The receptors originated from a human donor in good health.

In this sample, this clone is medium-sized. This sequence is one base from a far larger clone and is likely a read error. The genes are TRDV3 and TRDJ1; TRDD3 is a possible D gene (6 bases). The germline CDR1 and CDR2 sequences are TVYSNPD and GDNSRS (reference sequence). This CDR3 has 17 amino acids. The ends were cut back, 3 bases at V and 0 bases at J, with 23 bases in the middle. The CDR3 DNA sequence: TGTGCCTTCCACTCAGGCTACCGGGGGACTCACACCGATAAACTCATCTTT. Protein: CAFHSGYRGTHTDKLIF.

This clone was observed a handful of times. A far larger clone differs by one base, so this is likely a read error. In the same sample, other DNA sequences code for this CDR3. The gene calls are TRAV29/DV5 and TRDJ1; 9 nucleotides line up with TRDD3. The CDR3 runs to 16 residues. Per the germline V gene, CDR1 is NSMFDY and CDR2 is ISSIKDK. CDR3 amino acids: CAATGWGISVLYKLIF. Here the CDR3 DNA reads TGCGCAGCGACGGGCTGGGGGATTTCGGTACTATATAAACTCATCTTT.

This clone occurred many times. This likely stems from a read error, as it lies one base from a far larger clone. This chain connects TRDV1 to TRDJ1; TRDD2 matches 9 bases. Germline V lookup: CDR1 TSWWSYY, CDR2 QGS. The V gene end was trimmed by 3 bases and the J gene end by 0 bases; junction bases not matched to a gene: 32. The CDR3 sequence is 25 residues long. As DNA, the CDR3 is TGTGCTCTTGGGGACCTCCCTCACCTTCCTACGGAGACTCGCCTGGGCTTCAAGTACACCGATAAACTCATCTTT. This codes for CALGDLPHLPTETRLGFKYTDKLIF.